This TCR beta chain is drawn from a study of CD8 T cells in Susac syndrome (dated by TCRdb to the late 2010s). With respect to the entire study: The study used repertoire sequencing to test whether antigen drove CD8+ T cell activation and differentiation in Susac syndrome.

RNA was extracted using the RNeasy kit, and roughly 0.45 to 1 microgram was reverse transcribed with random hexamers. The immunoSEQ multiplex PCR assay, covering 54 Vbeta and 13 Jbeta segments, was used to amplify TCR beta CDR3 regions. PCR amplification bias was corrected by using a synthetic template baseline for primer optimization and computational correction. Concerning the study's data processing: Reads were annotated to V, D and J genes according to IMGT and were analyzed with immunoSEQ Analyzer, with only productive sequences retained. To calculate clonality, Shannon entropy was normalized by log2 of the number of productive unique sequences and then subtracted from one. For each patient and control, public and private clones were evaluated within the 100 most prevalent clones. Clones were defined as Susac-specific when absent from the healthy and MS cohorts, from approximately 1,100 published viral clones and from other ImmuneACCESS disease sequences. TCRdb redid the processing of the public reads, applying fastp at Q25 and MiXCR, and retained in-frame beta chains. Under each unique CDR3 protein, matching rows form one entry showing the most common genes and DNA. These V and J calls originate from TCRdb's pipeline instead of the authors' own analysis. The sample includes under 250,000 distinct CDR3 sequences, with over 85% observed a single time. Of the sample, around 0.072% is held by the ten largest clones.

Peripheral blood CD8+ and CD4+ T cells from healthy donors, Susac syndrome patients and multiple sclerosis patients were profiled by high-throughput TCR beta sequencing. The multiple sclerosis controls were treatment-naive patients who had stable or active relapsing-remitting disease and met the revised McDonald criteria. Bulk CD8+ and CD4+ T cells were purified magnetically by negative isolation, whereas CD8+ TEMRA cells were enriched by FACS. Blood was collected in EDTA tubes and processed within 24 hours, with PBMCs isolated through density gradient centrifugation. PBMCs destined for TCR sequencing were cryopreserved in liquid nitrogen and later thawed in a 37 °C water bath. The sorted or isolated CD4+, CD8+ and CD8+ TEMRA cells reached a purity of at least 90%. V loses 3 bases at its end and J loses 6 bases; junction bases beyond the gene matches: 2. Looking up the germline V gene yields CDR1 KGHDR and CDR2 SFDVKD. The CDR3 runs 16 residues from the cysteine to the phenylalanine. Only CDR3 DNA is held: 48 bases, read in frame from base 1.

Paper-wide results and their limitations: The number of individuals in the TCR sequencing and HLA analysis was recognized as being relatively small.

About this clonotype: The specificity of this receptor is unknown. Base qualities are missing; no much larger clone stands one base away.

Recombination joined TRBV24-1 with TRBJ2-1; TRBD2 agrees with 15 junctional bases. This receptor was taken from a human donor with multiple sclerosis. Input material: CD4+ T cells from PBMCs. The nucleotide sequence reads TGTGCCACCAGTGATCCGGGACTAGCGGGGGGCAATGAGCAGTTCTTC. It codes for CATSDPGLAGGNEQFF.